Listed here are 22 T cell receptor beta chains from one sample, sequenced in a study of response to subunit inactivated influenza vaccine. One entry per CDR3 protein results from TCRdb running MiXCR on the RT-PCR reads. Of around 530,000 distinct CDR3 sequences listed, 15% to 20% are singletons. The specimen was CD4+ T cells sorted from PBMCs, collected less than 25 months after vaccination. The origin of the receptors is a man in his fifties or sixties who received an inactivated influenza vaccine.

This clonotype was seen repeatedly, ten times or more. As DNA, the CDR3 is TGTGCCAGCAGTTACGAATGGGGGAAGAGCTCCTACGAGCAGTACTTC. Residues: CASSYEWGKSSYEQYF. The V gene is TRBV6-2 or TRBV6-3, the J gene TRBJ2-7, with D tentatively TRBD1 or TRBD2 (5 bases each). V was cut by 2 bases and J by 0 bases, with 14 bases left in between. Per the germline V gene, CDR1 is MNHEY and CDR2 is SVGEGT. This CDR3 has 16 amino acids.

This clonotype was found a few times. The rearrangement uses TRBV25-1 and TRBJ2-3, with a tentative D call TRBD1 (6 bases). V lost 3 bases, J lost 0 bases, and 13 bases lay in between. The germline CDR1 and CDR2 sequences are MGHDK and SYGVNS. The CDR3 spans 16 residues. The CDR3 region has the DNA TGTGCCAGCAGTGATGGGGGCAGATCTAGCACAGATACGCAGTATTTT. Its translation is CASSDGGRSSTDTQYF.

This clonotype appeared many times. The chain combines TRBV2 with TRBJ2-4, with D maybe TRBD2 (6 bases). Germline-derived CDR1 and CDR2 are SNHLY and FYNNEI. Trimming pared 8 bases from V and 4 bases from J, leaving 9 bases between. The CDR3 runs 12 residues. Here the CDR3 DNA reads TGTGCCAGCGGGGGGATGAAAAACATTCAGTACTTC. Its protein is CASGGMKNIQYF.

The chain couples TRBV29-1 to TRBJ2-1; 10 bases fit TRBD1. Germline trimming cut 2 bases from V and 4 bases from J; bases unmatched to any gene: 5. Germline V gives CDR1 SQVTM, CDR2 ANQGSEA. This CDR3 comprises 15 residues. The CDR3 DNA sequence: TGCAGCGTTGAAACAGACAGGGGGCATTACAATGAGCAGTTCTTC. Its translation: CSVETDRGHYNEQFF.

This clonotype was counted only a few times. This chain connects TRBV11-2 to TRBJ2-7; D ambiguous. CDR1 is SGHAT and CDR2 is FQNNGV in the germline V gene. Trimming stripped 0 bases from V and 4 bases from J, with 10 bases between. The CDR3 is made up of 14 amino acids. DNA of the CDR3: TGTGCCAGCAGCTTAGATCTAGTCCTATACGAGCAGTACTTC. Translating it yields CASSLDLVLYEQYF.

The chain is built from TRBV6-5 and TRBJ1-1; D is ambiguous. With 0 bases removed from V and 5 bases from J, the gap between germline ends came to 13 bases. Germline V lookup: CDR1 MNHEY, CDR2 SVGAGI. CDR3 length equals 15 residues. CDR3 sequence (DNA): TGTGCCAGCAGTTACTCTTCGGGGATTGGTACTGAAGCTTTCTTT. Amino acids: CASSYSSGIGTEAFF.

The rearrangement uses TRBV15 and TRBJ2-7, with 7 bases aligning to TRBD1. Germline V gene data show CDR1 as LNHNV and CDR2 as YYDKDF (reference sequence). J gave up 3 bases and V 1 base, and 3 bases lay outside the gene matches. The CDR3 covers 14 residues. Here the CDR3 reads CATSRGDRVYEQYF. The CDR3, as DNA: TGTGCCACCAGCAGAGGCGACAGGGTCTACGAGCAGTACTTC.

The gene calls are TRBV5-5 and TRBJ2-1; D call uncertain. Trimming took 5 bases from V and 5 from J, leaving 5 bases between them. Germline CDR1 reads SGHKS; CDR2 reads YYEKEE (reference sequence). This CDR3 is built from 11 residues. The CDR3 protein is CASSRHNEQFF. DNA of the CDR3: TGTGCCAGCAGTCGCCACAATGAGCAGTTCTTC.

Only a few counts were recorded for this clonotype. CDR3 in amino acids: CASRLLEDTEAFF. CDR3 sequence (DNA): TGTGCCAGCAGGTTGCTTGAGGACACTGAAGCTTTCTTT. This chain links TRBV12-3 or TRBV12-4 with TRBJ1-1; D is unresolved. V lost 6 bases to trimming and J lost 3 bases, with 11 bases between them. CDR3 length: 13 amino acids.

This chain uses TRBV4-3 with TRBJ2-5; tentatively, D is TRBD2 (6 bases). Trimming left V 8 bases short and J 2 bases short, with 18 bases between. The CDR3 loop spans 15 amino acids. Germline V gene lookup returns CDR1 LGHNA and CDR2 YSLEER. The CDR3 spells CASRPLGRGQETQYF. DNA for the CDR3: TGCGCCAGCCGCCCCCTCGGGCGGGGTCAAGAGACCCAGTACTTC.

This clonotype appeared a few times. The CDR3 loop reads CSVSKPSLAGDHSYEQYF. The CDR3, as DNA: TGCAGCGTTTCAAAGCCATCGCTAGCGGGAGACCATAGCTACGAGCAGTACTTC. V and J are TRBV29-1 and TRBJ2-7; 10 bases align to TRBD2. CDR1 SQVTM and CDR2 ANQGSEA come from the germline V gene. The length of the CDR3 is 18 residues. V lost 5 bases and J lost 3; bases outside the gene matches: 19.

Only a few counts were recorded for this clonotype. The rearrangement joins TRBV19 to TRBJ2-1, with D uncertain. With 6 bases removed from V and 0 bases from J, the gap between germline ends came to 9 bases. CDR3 length: 14 residues. Germline CDR1 and CDR2: LNHDA and SQIVND (reference sequence). CDR3 in amino acids: CASRLRSSYNEQFF. The CDR3 DNA is TGTGCCAGTAGGCTACGGAGCTCCTACAATGAGCAGTTCTTC.

The chain employs TRBV18 and TRBJ2-5; possibly TRBD1 for D (5 bases). V lost 1 base, J lost 4 bases, and 13 bases lay in between. Per the germline V gene, CDR1 is KGHSH and CDR2 is LQKENI. The length of the CDR3 is 15 residues. For the CDR3, the DNA is TGTGCCAGCTCACCACGGCCAGGGTCGGGAGAGACCCAGTACTTC. This gives the protein CASSPRPGSGETQYF.

The chain couples TRBV4-1 to TRBJ2-5; the D gene is possibly TRBD2 (5 bases). The CDR3 length is 13 residues. Germline lookup yields CDR1 MGHRA and CDR2 YSYEKL. The V end lost 1 base, the J end lost 10 bases, and 13 bases lay between the germline ends. The chain's CDR3 is CASSQGLADYQYF. CDR3 coding DNA: TGCGCCAGCAGCCAAGGCCTCGCAGACTACCAGTACTTC.

This clonotype came up a few times. The chain carries TRBV7-2 and TRBJ2-5, with 7 bases identical to TRBD2. CDR1 is SGHTA, CDR2 FQGNSA, per germline. The CDR3 loop spans 14 amino acids. V trimming: 2 bases; J trimming: 4 bases; junction bases outside the gene matches: 4. The CDR3 loop is CASSLMGGGETQYF. In DNA form, the CDR3 reads TGTGCCAGCAGCTTAATGGGGGGGGGAGAGACCCAGTACTTC.

This clonotype has just a few counts. The rearrangement links TRBV3-1 to TRBJ1-1, with D perhaps matching TRBD1 (6 bases). CDR3 size: 13 residues. Trimming left V 8 bases short and J 1 base short, with 11 bases between. Per germline, CDR1 LGHDT and CDR2 YNNKEL (reference sequence). The CDR3 sequence is CASGGTSNTEAFF. In DNA form, the CDR3 reads TGTGCCAGCGGAGGGACATCGAACACTGAAGCTTTCTTT.

This clonotype was found many times. The chain combines TRBV12-3 or TRBV12-4 with TRBJ2-5; 12 bases map to TRBD2. The CDR3 runs 14 residues. V lost 4 bases and J lost 5; bases outside the gene matches: 2. This CDR3 reads CASSSSGGAETQYF. CDR3 DNA: TGTGCCAGCAGTTCTAGCGGGGGGGCCGAGACCCAGTACTTC.

The V and J genes are TRBV11-2 and TRBJ2-2; tentative D call: TRBD1 (6 bases). In germline, CDR1 is SGHAT, CDR2 FQNNGV. Trimming removed 2 bases from V and 0 bases from J, with 19 bases in between. The CDR3 is made up of 19 amino acids. CDR3 in DNA: TGTGCCAGCAGCTTAAAGGGTATTGGGACAAGGCCGAACACCGGGGAGCTGTTTTTT. Residues: CASSLKGIGTRPNTGELFF.

The gene calls are TRBV7-9 and TRBJ2-3, with a tentative D call TRBD1 (5 bases). The CDR3 is 15 residues long. V was pared by 1 base and J by 2 bases, with 10 bases between. Germline V gives CDR1 SEHNR, CDR2 FQNEAQ (reference sequence). CDR3 amino acids: CASSLDRTYTDTQYF. CDR3 DNA sequence: TGTGCCAGCAGCTTAGACCGGACATACACAGATACGCAGTATTTT.

The table lists this clonotype with many counts. The genes are TRBV21-1 and TRBJ2-7. TRBV21-1 is a pseudogene locus. The CDR3 has 15 residues. CDR3 protein: CASSKEQELSYEQYF. The CDR3 coding sequence is TGTGCCAGCAGCAAAGAACAGGAGCTCTCCTACGAGCAGTACTTC.

This clonotype was counted between two and nine times. The DNA for the CDR3 is TGCAGTTATTCCGCGGGACTAGCATTCAATGAGCAGTTCTTC. Residues: CSYSAGLAFNEQFF. The chain joins TRBV20-1 to TRBJ2-1, with 9 positions matching TRBD2. Germline CDR1 is DFQATT and CDR2 is SNEGSKA (reference sequence). Trimming cost V 8 bases and J 6 bases; bases outside gene matches: 11. The CDR3 length is 14 residues.

The sample holds a few counts of this clonotype. The chain joins TRBV4-1 to TRBJ1-6; no firm D call. The germline V and J ends were trimmed by 4 bases and 9 bases, with 13 bases remaining between them. Germline V gives CDR1 MGHRA, CDR2 YSYEKL. This CDR3 is 14 amino acids long. The CDR3 spells CASSREFQASPLHF. The CDR3 DNA follows: TGCGCCAGCAGCCGGGAATTCCAAGCTTCACCCCTCCACTTT.